The 26 T cell receptor beta chains below come from one sample, sequenced in a study of blood T cell repertoires in COVID-19. Produced via immunoSEQ multiplex PCR; TCRdb's table is partial and in-frame only. The repertoire holds over 90,000 clones, with about 90% as singletons. Sequencing input: peripheral blood. The source of these receptors is a man aged 50 or older in a cohort sampled during active COVID-19.

The chain has TRBV3-1 (or the pseudogene TRBV3-2) and TRBJ2-5, with D tentatively TRBD2 (5 bases). The CDR3 is 15 amino acids. CDR1 and CDR2 (germline): LGHDT, YNNKEL (reference sequence). Trimming cost V 4 bases and J 5 bases, with 17 bases left between them. The CDR3 bases are TGTGCCAGCAGCCGCGGACTGACCGGAAGGGAGACCCAGTACTTC. This gives the protein CASSRGLTGRETQYF.

The chain carries TRBV3-1 (or the pseudogene TRBV3-2) and TRBJ1-2; D is unclear. This CDR3 spans 14 amino acids. Germline V gene sequence: CDR1 LGHDT, CDR2 YNNKEL (reference sequence). The V and J ends lost 4 bases and 6 bases respectively, with 15 bases between them. The CDR3 reads CASSPFGELNGYTF. CDR3 DNA sequence: TGTGCCAGCAGCCCCTTTGGGGAGCTAAATGGCTACACCTTC.

The chain joins TRBV5-6 to TRBJ1-1; D gene ambiguous. The CDR3 consists of 14 residues. Trimming removed 4 bases from V and 1 base from J, with 11 bases in between. CDR1 is SGHDT and CDR2 is YYEEEE in the germline V gene. The CDR3, as DNA: TGTGCCAGCAGCCAGGTCGGATGGAACACTGAAGCTTTCTTT. It codes for CASSQVGWNTEAFF.

This rearrangement joins TRBV6-5 to TRBJ2-1; maybe TRBD1 (5 bases). From germline, CDR1 is MNHEY and CDR2 SVGAGI. Trimming removed 5 bases at V and 5 bases at J, with 10 bases between. This CDR3 contains 13 residues. DNA for the CDR3: TGTGCCAGCAGTCCCGACAGCAACAATGAGCAGTTCTTC. The encoded protein is CASSPDSNNEQFF.

J is TRBJ2-3 and V is TRBV27; 7 bases are shared with TRBD1. The CDR3 consists of 14 residues. After removal of 5 bases from V and 6 bases from J, the junction contained 8 bases not matched to a gene. CDR1 and CDR2 from the germline V gene are MNHEY and SMNVEV (reference sequence). CDR3 in amino acids: CASSTPQGTDTQYF. The CDR3 DNA follows: TGTGCCAGCAGTACCCCACAGGGGACGGATACGCAGTATTTT.

The gene calls are TRBV6-4 and TRBJ2-5, with 11 bases that match TRBD2. This CDR3 spans 15 amino acids. J gave up 4 bases and V 3 bases, and 4 bases lay outside the gene matches. Germline CDR1 is MRHNA and CDR2 is SNTAGT. CDR3 amino acids: CASSETSGNGETQYF. The CDR3 DNA reads as TGTGCCAGCAGTGAGACTAGCGGGAACGGAGAGACCCAGTACTTC.

The genes are TRBV2 and TRBJ2-1; 9 bases line up with TRBD2. CDR1 SNHLY and CDR2 FYNNEI come from the germline V gene. The CDR3 consists of 15 residues. V was pared by 5 bases and J by 4 bases, with 6 bases of the junction left unmatched. This CDR3 is CASSQLAGLYNEQFF. CDR3 DNA: TGTGCCAGCAGTCAACTAGCGGGCCTGTACAATGAGCAGTTCTTC.

The V and J genes are TRBV28 and TRBJ1-5; D might be TRBD1 (5 bases). Trimming pared 6 bases from V and 5 bases from J, leaving 14 bases between. The CDR3 loop spans 14 amino acids. Germline assignment: CDR1 MDHEN and CDR2 SYDVKM. The CDR3 loop reads CASRSGGVYQPQHF. In nucleotides, the CDR3 is TGTGCCAGCAGAAGTGGAGGGGTCTATCAGCCCCAGCATTTT.

This chain links TRBV6-5 with TRBJ2-1; unclear D gene. The CDR3 totals 12 residues. V lost 6 bases and J 8 bases, leaving 11 bases between the germline ends. Germline CDR1 and CDR2: MNHEY and SVGAGI. CDR3 in amino acids: CASSHLSDEQFF. As DNA, the CDR3 is TGTGCCAGCAGCCACCTGAGCGATGAGCAGTTCTTC.

The chain joins TRBV2 to TRBJ1-1; D not resolved. The CDR3 has 14 amino acids. Trimming stripped 3 bases from V and 1 base from J, with 9 bases between. Germline lookup yields CDR1 SNHLY and CDR2 FYNNEI. The CDR3 coding sequence is TGTGCCAGCAGTGACGTACCAGAGAACACTGAAGCTTTCTTT. Translated: CASSDVPENTEAFF.

The chain joins TRBV2 to TRBJ1-2; 12 nucleotides agree with TRBD1. The CDR3 sequence is 14 residues long. The germline V gene has CDR1 SNHLY and CDR2 FYNNEI. V shed 6 bases, J shed 5 bases, and the junction held 4 bases outside the gene matches. The CDR3 loop reads CASRRDRGRYGYTF. CDR3 DNA: TGTGCCAGCAGGAGGGACAGGGGGCGGTATGGCTACACCTTC.

The chain joins TRBV10-3 to TRBJ2-1; 8 bases map to TRBD1. The length of the CDR3 is 14 residues. V was pared by 6 bases and J by 6 bases, with 7 bases of the junction left unmatched. Germline CDR1 ENHRY, CDR2 SYGVKD. CDR3 region: CAISDQGASNEQFF. CDR3 DNA: TGTGCCATCAGCGATCAGGGGGCGTCCAATGAGCAGTTCTTC.

This chain joins TRBV13 and TRBJ1-1; perhaps TRBD1 as D (6 bases). Germline lookup yields CDR1 PRHDT and CDR2 FYEKMQ (reference sequence). V was shortened by 3 bases and J by 6 bases, with 17 bases between the two germline ends. The CDR3 covers 15 residues. DNA of the CDR3: TGTGCCAGCAGCTTGGCAGGGGATTCTAGTGCTGAAGCTTTCTTT. It specifies CASSLAGDSSAEAFF.

The V and J genes are TRBV11-1 and TRBJ2-5; no firm D call. V lost 3 bases, J lost 5 bases, and 10 bases lay in between. Germline CDR1 reads SGHAT; CDR2 reads FQDESV (reference sequence). The CDR3 is made up of 13 amino acids. The CDR3 region has the DNA TGTGCCAGCAGCTTTGAAGTGGGCGAGACCCAGTACTTC. Amino acid sequence: CASSFEVGETQYF.

The chain recombines TRBV18 with TRBJ2-7; a weak D match, TRBD1 (6 bases). Germline CDR1 KGHSH, CDR2 LQKENI. The CDR3 totals 13 residues. V was clipped by 3 bases and J by 3 bases, with 9 bases between them. The CDR3 loop is CASSPGANYEQYF. The CDR3 region has the DNA TGTGCCAGCTCACCGGGGGCAAACTACGAGCAGTACTTC.

This clone was found a few times. This chain connects TRBV3-1 (or the pseudogene TRBV3-2) to TRBJ1-1, with TRBD1 matching over 7 bases. V gave up 2 bases and J gave up 9 bases; unmatched junction bases: 9. Germline V lookup: CDR1 LGHDT, CDR2 YNNKEL (reference sequence). The CDR3 loop spans 14 amino acids. The DNA for the CDR3 is TGTGCCAGCAGCCAAACGGGACAGACTAATAAAGCTTTCTTT. Its protein product is CASSQTGQTNKAFF.

This clone was detected only a few times. This rearrangement joins TRBV5-6 to TRBJ2-6; possibly TRBD2 for D (6 bases). The CDR3 contains 13 residues. Germline lookup yields CDR1 SGHDT and CDR2 YYEEEE. V lost 5 bases and J lost 3, with 6 bases in between. In nucleotides, the CDR3 is TGTGCCAGCAGGGGACTTGGGGCCAACGTCCTGACTTTC. Protein sequence: CASRGLGANVLTF.

J is TRBJ1-4 and V is TRBV6-5; D remains unclear. The V end lost 7 bases, the J end lost 5 bases, and 11 bases lay between the germline ends. The CDR3 spans 13 residues. CDR1 MNHEY and CDR2 SVGAGI come from the germline V gene. CDR3 sequence reads: CASKRVGNEKLFF. In DNA form, the CDR3 reads TGTGCCAGCAAGCGGGTAGGGAATGAAAAACTGTTTTTT.

V is TRBV14 and J is TRBJ2-1; D perhaps matches TRBD1 (6 bases). Germline V gene data show CDR1 as SGHDN and CDR2 as FVKESK. The germline V and J ends were trimmed by 0 bases and 2 bases, with 11 bases remaining between them. This CDR3 is 16 amino acids long. CDR3: CASSQDAGVPYNEQFF. In DNA, the CDR3 is TGTGCCAGCAGCCAAGATGCAGGGGTGCCCTACAATGAGCAGTTCTTC.

This clone was picked up one time. The chain couples TRBV6-4 to TRBJ2-3; a possible D gene is TRBD1 (6 bases). Between the trimmed V and J ends, which lost 3 bases and 4 bases, there was a span of 14 bases. Germline lookup yields CDR1 MRHNA and CDR2 SNTAGT. The CDR3 is 15 residues long. The CDR3 bases are TGTGCCAGCAGTGAACAGGGTACTGGCGCAGATACGCAGTATTTT. It yields the protein CASSEQGTGADTQYF.

The rearrangement links TRBV4-3 to TRBJ1-1; D is perhaps TRBD1 (5 bases). The germline gives CDR1 LGHNA, CDR2 YSLEER. This CDR3 region has 14 residues. The ends were cut back, 1 base at V and 1 base at J, with 7 bases in the middle. The CDR3 bases are TGCGCCAGCAGCCAAGGACAGACGAACACTGAAGCTTTCTTT. Translation: CASSQGQTNTEAFF.

The genes are TRBV4-2 and TRBJ2-3; TRBD2 aligns across 11 bases. The germline V gene has CDR1 LGHNA and CDR2 YNFKEQ. The CDR3 contains 17 residues. J was trimmed by 4 bases and V by 4 bases; bases with no gene match: 10. The CDR3 DNA follows: TGTGCCAGCAGCCGGACGAGTAGCGGGGGGGCAGCAGATACGCAGTATTTT. It specifies CASSRTSSGGAADTQYF.

The chain links TRBV6-5 to TRBJ1-1, with D perhaps matching TRBD1 (6 bases). The CDR3 spans 15 residues. Germline CDR1 MNHEY, CDR2 SVGAGI. Trimming stripped 6 bases from V and 1 base from J, with 15 bases between. CDR3 amino acids: CASSRGQRANTEAFF. CDR3 nucleotides: TGTGCCAGCAGCCGCGGACAGCGAGCGAACACTGAAGCTTTCTTT.

This clone has just one count. CDR3 in amino acids: CASSLTGGGRNTGELFF. As DNA, the CDR3 is TGCGCCAGCAGCTTGACAGGCGGGGGGCGCAACACCGGGGAGCTGTTTTTT. V and J are TRBV5-1 and TRBJ2-2, with TRBD2 matching 8 bases. Germline CDR1 is SGHRS and CDR2 is YFSETQ. V lost 1 base to trimming and J lost 2 bases; unmatched junction nucleotides: 7. The CDR3 sequence is 17 residues long.

The J gene is TRBJ1-6, the V gene TRBV7-2, with D perhaps matching TRBD1 (6 bases). V was clipped by 5 bases and J by 7 bases, with 15 bases between them. The CDR3 totals 15 residues. Germline V gene sequence: CDR1 SGHTA, CDR2 FQGNSA. Here the CDR3 DNA reads TGTGCCAGCAGCCCTCGGACAGACCGGAATTCACCCCTCCACTTT. Residues: CASSPRTDRNSPLHF.

This chain uses TRBV5-1 with TRBJ2-3; 9 bases are a match to TRBD1. Trimming cost V 4 bases and J 4 bases; bases outside gene matches: 7. Germline V CDR1 and CDR2: SGHRS, YFSETQ. CDR3 length: 15 residues. The CDR3 DNA reads as TGCGCCAGCAGCCCTGAGGACAGGGGCGCAGATACGCAGTATTTT. This sequence encodes CASSPEDRGADTQYF.